The rows below give T cell receptor beta chains drawn from one sample of a study of blood T cell repertoires in COVID-19. Libraries were prepared by immunoSEQ multiplex PCR; TCRdb keeps only in-frame clonotypes and omits some of them. The sample includes approximately 280,000 clones, about 86% of them seen just once. Sequencing used peripheral blood. These receptors all stem from a woman in her twenties or thirties who had recovered from COVID-19. The CDR3 runs from the conserved cysteine through the conserved F or W. D genes are given only for firm matches. The size field is filled for only some rows; it gives once, few, many or a size class.

cdr3_nt | cdr3_aa | j_call | clone_size | d_call | v_call
TGTGCCAGCTCGGATGCTAGCGGGGTTTCCTACAATGAGCAGTTCTTC | CASSDASGVSYNEQFF | TRBJ2-1 | - | TRBD2 | TRBV2
TGTGCCAGTAGGGGCGTTACGAACACCGGGGAGCTGTTTTTT | CASRGVTNTGELFF | TRBJ2-2 | - | - | TRBV19
TGCGCCAGCACAAAGACCGGGGGAAGTAGAGGCACTGAAGCTTTCTTT | CASTKTGGSRGTEAFF | TRBJ1-1 | - | - | TRBV5-1
TGTGCCACCGGGGGGGAGAACACTGAAGCTTTCTTT | CATGGENTEAFF | TRBJ1-1 | many | - | TRBV15
TGTGCCAGCAGTTCCGTCGACAGCGAAGATTTCTATGGCTACACCTTC | CASSSVDSEDFYGYTF | TRBJ1-2 | - | - | TRBV28
TGCGCCAGCAGCCAAGATGGTCGGGGGGCAACAGATACGCAGTATTTT | CASSQDGRGATDTQYF | TRBJ2-3 | - | - | TRBV4-3
TGTGCCAGCAGCTTGTCCGGGAGGGGTAATGAAAAACTGTTTTTT | CASSLSGRGNEKLFF | TRBJ1-4 | - | - | TRBV5-4
TGCGCCAGCAGCCAAGGGGCAGGGATGGGTAATTCACCCCTCCACTTT | CASSQGAGMGNSPLHF | TRBJ1-6 | - | - | TRBV4-1
TGTGCCAGTAGTAATCCCTACAGGGGGGCGTCTGGCTACACCTTC | CASSNPYRGASGYTF | TRBJ1-2 | - | TRBD1 | TRBV19
TGTGCCAGCAGTGGGACAGGGGGCACAGATACGCAGTATTTT | CASSGTGGTDTQYF | TRBJ2-3 | - | TRBD1 | TRBV6-4
TGTGCCAGCAGTGAGGGACAGGGGAGCTTTCTTCATGGCTACACCTTC | CASSEGQGSFLHGYTF | TRBJ1-2 | - | TRBD1 | TRBV2
TGTGCCAGTAGTATTCAGGGGGGCGAGACCCAGTACTTC | CASSIQGGETQYF | TRBJ2-5 | - | - | TRBV19
TGTGCCACCAGCAGAGATCAAACTCCAGCTTTCTTT | CATSRDQTPAFF | TRBJ1-1 | once | - | TRBV15
TGTGCCATCAGTGACCCCAGGGGAGGCAATCAGCCCCAGCATTTT | CAISDPRGGNQPQHF | TRBJ1-5 | - | - | TRBV10-3
TGTGCCAGCAGTACCTCGGGTGGGGCACGAAACACCATATATTTT | CASSTSGGARNTIYF | TRBJ1-3 | - | - | TRBV6-6
TGTGCCAGCAGCTTGGCAGTCTTCCCAGGTCAGCCCCAGCATTTT | CASSLAVFPGQPQHF | TRBJ1-5 | - | - | TRBV5-6
TGCGCCAGCAGCCAGTTCCTATACCAAGAGACCCAGTACTTC | CASSQFLYQETQYF | TRBJ2-5 | - | - | TRBV4-1
TGTGCCAGCAGCAAAGGGGGAGCGTCTTACTCTGGGGCCAACGTCCTGACTTTC | CASSKGGASYSGANVLTF | TRBJ2-6 | - | - | TRBV21-1
TGTGCCAGCAGCCAATGGGGGCAAGGGAACTCACCCCTCCACTTT | CASSQWGQGNSPLHF | TRBJ1-6 | - | - | TRBV14
TGCGCCAGCAGCCAAACTCCTATTCCTAGCGGGAGAACGGGGAATGAGCAGTTCTTC | CASSQTPIPSGRTGNEQFF | TRBJ2-1 | - | TRBD2 | TRBV4-3
TGTGCCAGCAGCCTTAGGTTAGGGACTGAAGCGGCATTGCAGTACTTC | CASSLRLGTEAALQYF | TRBJ2-7 | - | - | TRBV7-9
TGTGCCAGCAGCCAAGAGCCAGGGGAAATCTACGAGCAGTACTTC | CASSQEPGEIYEQYF | TRBJ2-7 | once | - | TRBV3-1/TRBV3-2
TGCAGCGTTGAACGCTGGGCCCGCCCCTCCTACAATGAGCAGTTCTTC | CSVERWARPSYNEQFF | TRBJ2-1 | - | - | TRBV29-1
TGTGCCACCAGTGATTTTTCTGACAATGAGCAGTTCTTC | CATSDFSDNEQFF | TRBJ2-1 | - | - | TRBV24-1
TGTGCCAGCAGCCCCGGCAGGGGAACTACTAACTATGGCTACACCTTC | CASSPGRGTTNYGYTF | TRBJ1-2 | - | - | TRBV28
TGTGCCAGCAGCCAGACTAGACCGGGACAGATCTATGGCTACACCTTC | CASSQTRPGQIYGYTF | TRBJ1-2 | - | TRBD1 | TRBV3-1/TRBV3-2
TGTGCCTGGAGAGCCACCTGGACTAGCGGCATATTAATGGGCAATGAGCAGTTCTTC | CAWRATWTSGILMGNEQFF | TRBJ2-1 | - | TRBD2 | TRBV30
TGCGCCAGCAGTGAACGGTTTGCGGCGAAGACCCAGTACTTC | CASSERFAAKTQYF | TRBJ2-5 | once | - | TRBV10-1
TGTGCCAGTACCATAGGGACAGGCGGGAATGAAAAACTGTTTTTT | CASTIGTGGNEKLFF | TRBJ1-4 | - | TRBD1 | TRBV19